This T cell receptor beta chain was captured by sequencing in a study of blood T cell repertoires in COVID-19. Study at large: PBMCs, B-cell-depleted T cells, or T cells provided the cDNA or gDNA that made up the material.

Authors' data handling: Researchers report that nucleated cell counts were estimated from reference gene primer amplification. Only in-frame clones appear in the TCRdb table, and some are missing; sequencing was by immunoSEQ multiplex PCR. V, J and clone size were drawn from that table, and D and trimming were deduced from the DNA. The sample holds about 150,000 clones, approximately 84% seen once. Per germline, CDR1 SGHTA and CDR2 FQGNSA. Trimming cost V 1 base and J 10 bases, with 11 bases left between them. The CDR3 sequence is 13 residues long. This clone has just a few counts. V is TRBV7-2 and J is TRBJ2-1; the D is unclear. The source material was peripheral blood. The clonotype was recovered from a human donor in a cohort sampled during active COVID-19. The CDR3, as DNA: TGTGCCAGCAGCTTAGAGGTAGACGGGGAGCAGTTCTTC. Its translation: CASSLEVDGEQFF.